This T cell receptor (beta chain) was retrieved from a study of T cell responses to AZD1222 COVID-19 vaccine. Study conclusions and caveats: Nearly half of spike-specific TCRs reportedly target variant regions that are unmutated in the B.1.351 and B.1.1.7 variants. A mostly white British donor set with more females was recruited, and clonal diversity was possibly underestimated.

Clones were read by immunoSEQ multiplex PCR, and TCRdb kept only the in-frame ones, dropping some. This table holds approximately 160,000 clones, roughly 88% found once. In this sample, this clone turned up a few times. Antigen unknown. Trimming took off 0 bases at V and 3 bases at J, with 6 bases between the two ends. The CDR3 is made up of 14 amino acids. The germline gives CDR1 LGHNA, CDR2 YSLEER. The receptor was derived from an adult in good health. This material consisted of peripheral blood, taken on day 0 of MenACWY control vaccination. V usage is TRBV4-3 and J usage is TRBJ2-4; tentative D call: TRBD2 (5 bases). This CDR3 reads CASSQDEGKNIQYF. CDR3 DNA sequence: TGCGCCAGCAGCCAAGATGAGGGCAAAAACATTCAGTACTTC.